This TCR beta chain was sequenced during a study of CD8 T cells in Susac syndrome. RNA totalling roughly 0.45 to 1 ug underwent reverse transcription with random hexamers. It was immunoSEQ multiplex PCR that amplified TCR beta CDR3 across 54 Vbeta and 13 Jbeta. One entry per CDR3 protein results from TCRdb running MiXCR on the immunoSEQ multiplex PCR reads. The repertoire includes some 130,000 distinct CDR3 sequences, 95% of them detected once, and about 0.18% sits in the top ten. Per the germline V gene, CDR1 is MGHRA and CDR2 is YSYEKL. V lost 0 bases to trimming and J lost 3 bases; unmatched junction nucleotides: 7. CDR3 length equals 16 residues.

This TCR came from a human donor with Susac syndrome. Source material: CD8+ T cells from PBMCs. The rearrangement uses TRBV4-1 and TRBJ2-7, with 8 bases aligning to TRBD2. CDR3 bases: TGCGCCAGCAGCCAAGATGCTAGCGGGTACGACTACGAGCAGTACTTC. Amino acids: CASSQDASGYDYEQYF.